The 23 T cell receptor beta chains below come from one sample, sequenced in a study of CD8 T cells in Susac syndrome. Reverse transcription used about 0.45 to 1 ug RNA and random hexamers. TCRdb re-analysed the immunoSEQ multiplex PCR reads in MiXCR, keeping a single row per CDR3 protein. The repertoire holds roughly 190,000 distinct CDR3 sequences, with over 90% as singletons. The sequenced material came from CD8+ T cells from PBMCs. These receptors were taken from a human donor with Susac syndrome.

The chain uses TRBV5-1 and TRBJ2-1; D might be TRBD1 (5 bases). The CDR3 covers 14 residues. In germline, CDR1 is SGHRS, CDR2 YFSETQ. Trimming cost V 2 bases and J 6 bases, with 12 bases left between them. In DNA, the CDR3 is TGCGCCAGCAGCTTACAAGGGGCCCTCAATGAGCAGTTCTTC. Its protein is CASSLQGALNEQFF.

The CDR3, as DNA: TGCAGCCCGCGCGGCCGCGTCGGTGAAAAACTGTTTTTT. Its translation: CSPRGRVGEKLFF. The rearrangement links TRBV29-1 to TRBJ1-4, with unresolved D. The CDR3 spans 13 residues. The germline V and J ends were trimmed by 8 bases and 7 bases, with 17 bases remaining between them. Germline V gene sequence: CDR1 SQVTM, CDR2 ANQGSEA.

This clonotype was observed once. CDR3 loop: CASSQRLVNEQFF. CDR3 nucleotide sequence: TGCGCCAGCAGCCAAAGACTAGTAAATGAGCAGTTCTTC. This rearrangement joins TRBV4-1 to TRBJ2-1; D might be TRBD2 (6 bases). The V and J ends lost 2 bases and 7 bases respectively, with 9 bases between them. Germline values: CDR1 MGHRA, CDR2 YSYEKL. The CDR3 has 13 residues.

The chain recombines TRBV4-1 with TRBJ1-3; D not certain. The CDR3 is made up of 19 amino acids. Between the trimmed V and J ends, which lost 0 bases and 0 bases, there was a span of 18 bases. Germline assignment: CDR1 MGHRA and CDR2 YSYEKL. CDR3 amino acids: CASSQDSVYTHDSGNTIYF. CDR3 DNA: TGCGCCAGCAGCCAAGATAGCGTTTACACCCATGACTCTGGAAACACCATATATTTT.

The chain links TRBV7-6 to TRBJ2-3; D tentatively fits TRBD1 or TRBD2 (7 bases each). This CDR3 region has 18 residues. Trimming stripped 0 bases from V and 7 bases from J, with 23 bases between. Germline lookup yields CDR1 SGHVS and CDR2 FNYEAQ. Here the CDR3 DNA reads TGTGCCAGCAGCTTAGCCGCCTTCGGGCAGGGGGGGGCGCATACGCAGTATTTT. Protein sequence: CASSLAAFGQGGAHTQYF.

V is TRBV14 and J is TRBJ1-2; the D is unclear. Germline V gene sequence: CDR1 SGHDN, CDR2 FVKESK. V was trimmed by 6 bases and J by 8 bases, leaving 22 bases between them. This CDR3 has 15 amino acids. The CDR3 loop reads CASSNRDLEYEGYTF. For the CDR3, the DNA is TGTGCCAGCAGTAACCGGGATCTGGAATATGAGGGCTACACCTTC.

The chain recombines TRBV7-2 with TRBJ1-2; TRBD1 matches at 7 bases. The CDR3 has 11 amino acids. V dropped 11 bases and J dropped 8; count of bases not matched to a gene: 8. Germline-derived CDR1 and CDR2 are SGHTA and FQGNSA. CDR3 in amino acids: CAVRQGEGYTF. CDR3 sequence (DNA): TGTGCCGTCCGACAGGGTGAAGGCTACACCTTC.

CDR3 region: CASSAYPTSSYNEQFF. The CDR3 DNA follows: TGTGCCAGCAGCGCCTACCCAACGAGCTCCTACAATGAGCAGTTCTTC. V usage is TRBV7-9 and J usage is TRBJ2-1; D is uncertain. V lost 5 bases and J 0 bases, leaving 14 bases between the germline ends. There are 16 residues in the CDR3. Germline V gives CDR1 SEHNR, CDR2 FQNEAQ (reference sequence). Combining the CDR3 with reference TRBV7-9 and TRBJ2-1 gives the whole variable domain DTGVSQNPRHKITKRGQNVTFRCDPISEHNRLYWYRQTLGQGPEFLTYFQNEAQLEKSRLLSDRFSAERPKGSFSTLEIQRTEQGDSAMYLCASSAYPTSSYNEQFFGPGTRLTVL.

Only one count was recorded for this clonotype. The chain couples TRBV27 to TRBJ1-1; D is uncertain. V lost 8 bases and J lost 6, with 13 bases in between. From germline, CDR1 is MNHEY and CDR2 SMNVEV (reference sequence). The CDR3 spans 12 residues. DNA for the CDR3: TGTGCCAGCTTTTCCTTGTCCGCTGAAGCTTTCTTT. As protein: CASFSLSAEAFF.

The gene calls are TRBV19 and TRBJ2-5; D is perhaps TRBD2 (6 bases). Deletions cut 6 bases from V and 5 bases from J, with 16 bases between. The CDR3 is made up of 14 amino acids. Germline V CDR1 and CDR2: LNHDA, SQIVND (reference sequence). In DNA, the CDR3 is TGTGCCAGTAGCCCGGCAGCGGGCGCTGAGACCCAGTACTTC. This codes for CASSPAAGAETQYF.

V and J are TRBV3-1 and TRBJ2-1; TRBD2 agrees at 9 bases. Trimming removed 0 bases from V and 4 bases from J; junction bases left unmatched: 10. This CDR3 is built from 18 residues. CDR1 LGHDT and CDR2 YNNKEL come from the germline V gene (reference sequence). The chain's CDR3 is CASSQDKNPSGDYNEQFF. The CDR3 DNA sequence: TGTGCCAGCAGCCAAGATAAGAACCCTAGCGGGGATTACAATGAGCAGTTCTTC.

The sample holds one count of this clonotype. This sequence joins TRBV27 and TRBJ1-4, with D hard to call. Germline loops: CDR1 MNHEY, CDR2 SMNVEV (reference sequence). The CDR3 is 14 amino acids. Trimming took off 6 bases at V and 5 bases at J, with 13 bases between the two ends. CDR3 region: CASSQGISNEKLFF. As DNA, the CDR3 is TGTGCCAGCAGCCAAGGGATCTCCAATGAAAAACTGTTTTTT.

V gene TRBV5-4 combines with J gene TRBJ2-1, with D perhaps TRBD1 or TRBD2 (6 bases each). Deletions cut 5 bases from V and 8 bases from J, with 20 bases between. The CDR3 contains 15 residues. The germline CDR1 and CDR2 sequences are SGHNT and YYREEE (reference sequence). The CDR3 region has the DNA TGTGCCAGCAGAGATTGGGGGCGGAGGGGCGATGAGCAGTTCTTC. Translated, it gives CASRDWGRRGDEQFF. Using reference TRBV5-4 and TRBJ2-1 for the parts outside the CDR3, the full variable domain is ETGVTQSPTHLIKTRGQQVTLRCSSQSGHNTVSWYQQALGQGPQFIFQYYREEENGRGNFPPRFSGLQFPNYSSELNVNALELDDSALYLCASRDWGRRGDEQFFGPGTRLTVL.

This clonotype was counted between two and nine times. The chain recombines TRBV11-2 with TRBJ2-1; D call uncertain. The CDR3 runs 15 residues. Trimming took off 1 base at V and 2 bases at J, with 9 bases between the two ends. The germline V gene encodes CDR1 SGHAT and CDR2 FQNNGV. In nucleotides, the CDR3 is TGTGCCAGCAGCTTAGTTGCTGGGGCCTACAATGAGCAGTTCTTC. Translation gives CASSLVAGAYNEQFF.

This rearrangement joins TRBV20-1 to TRBJ2-7; D tentatively fits TRBD1 or TRBD2 (6 bases each). Germline V gene data show CDR1 as DFQATT and CDR2 as SNEGSKA (reference sequence). The CDR3 is made up of 13 amino acids. Trimming took 3 bases from V and 2 from J, leaving 11 bases between them. CDR3: CSASGGGPYEQYF. The CDR3 DNA sequence: TGCAGTGCTAGCGGAGGGGGGCCCTACGAGCAGTACTTC.

The genes are TRBV5-1 and TRBJ2-1; 8 bases agree with TRBD1. The trim removed 2 bases at V and 2 bases at J, leaving 3 bases unmatched. CDR1 and CDR2 (germline): SGHRS, YFSETQ. The CDR3 extends over 15 amino acids. This chain's CDR3 is CASSFGQGAYNEQFF. In DNA form, the CDR3 reads TGCGCCAGCAGCTTCGGACAGGGCGCCTACAATGAGCAGTTCTTC.

The chain employs TRBV7-9 and TRBJ2-5; 10 nucleotides line up with TRBD1. Per the germline V gene, CDR1 is SEHNR and CDR2 is FQNEAQ (reference sequence). The CDR3 runs to 16 residues. The trim removed 3 bases at V and 0 bases at J, leaving 4 bases unmatched. The CDR3 DNA reads as TGTGCCAGCAGCTTCCCGGGACAGGGGTACCAAGAGACCCAGTACTTC. Translated, it gives CASSFPGQGYQETQYF. The whole variable domain, remainder taken from reference TRBV7-9 and TRBJ2-5, is DTGVSQNPRHKITKRGQNVTFRCDPISEHNRLYWYRQTLGQGPEFLTYFQNEAQLEKSRLLSDRFSAERPKGSFSTLEIQRTEQGDSAMYLCASSFPGQGYQETQYFGPGTRLLVL.

The gene calls are TRBV24-1 and TRBJ2-3; no definite D call. CDR1 and CDR2 from the germline V gene are KGHDR and SFDVKD. V dropped 3 bases and J dropped 0 bases, with 6 bases sitting between them. CDR3 length equals 14 residues. The DNA of the CDR3 is TGTGCCACCAGTGATCACCTTAGCACAGATACGCAGTATTTT. Translating it yields CATSDHLSTDTQYF.

The chain combines TRBV30 with TRBJ2-1; D could derive from TRBD1 or TRBD2 (5 bases each). The germline gives CDR1 GTSNPN, CDR2 SVGIG (reference sequence). This CDR3 is built from 12 residues. Trimming removed 1 base at V and 14 bases at J, with 15 bases between. The CDR3 region is CAWSAPPGPEFF. As DNA, the CDR3 is TGTGCCTGGAGTGCACCACCGGGACCGGAGTTCTTC.

The chain links TRBV9 to TRBJ2-1; D might be TRBD1 (5 bases). Trimming took 4 bases from V and 0 from J, leaving 11 bases between them. Germline V CDR1 and CDR2: SGDLS, YYNGEE. CDR3 length equals 15 residues. CDR3 nucleotides: TGTGCCAGCAGCCTAGGGGTTAACTCCTACAATGAGCAGTTCTTC. Translated, it gives CASSLGVNSYNEQFF.

The chain uses TRBV27 and TRBJ2-1; 7 bases align to TRBD2. V shed 8 bases and J 3 bases; nucleotides not matched to a gene: 7. Germline V gene data show CDR1 as MNHEY and CDR2 as SMNVEV (reference sequence). CDR3 length: 14 residues. The CDR3 nucleotides are TGTGCCAGCCGTTCGGGGGGTCTCTACAATGAGCAGTTCTTC. This gives the protein CASRSGGLYNEQFF.

This clonotype was found once. The V call is TRBV20-1, the J call TRBJ2-3; 11 bases align to TRBD1. V trimming: 6 bases; J trimming: 3 bases; junction bases outside the gene matches: 5. The CDR3 covers 14 residues. The germline V gene encodes CDR1 DFQATT and CDR2 SNEGSKA (reference sequence). The CDR3 nucleotides read TGCAGTGCCAAGGACAGGGGGCTTACAGATACGCAGTATTTT. It is translated as CSAKDRGLTDTQYF.

The rearrangement joins TRBV9 to TRBJ2-5; D might be TRBD1 or TRBD2, each matching 6 bases. V was cut by 0 bases and J by 5 bases, with 11 bases left in between. Germline V gene sequence: CDR1 SGDLS, CDR2 YYNGEE. The CDR3 extends over 14 amino acids. This CDR3 is CASSVVGGGETQYF. CDR3 DNA sequence: TGTGCCAGCAGCGTAGTCGGGGGCGGCGAGACCCAGTACTTC.